In its sample, the clone carrying this TCR beta chain was seen a few times. Graves' hyperthyroidism qualified as stable when ophthalmopathy did not progress within 18 months. Germline loops: CDR1 SGHTA, CDR2 FQGNSA. The CDR3 has 14 amino acids. J gave up 7 bases and V 1 base, and 7 bases lay outside the gene matches. The data derive from a study of T cells in Graves' hyperthyroidism and ophthalmopathy. RNA transcripts were the template for amplifying TCR beta CDR3 regions. The study used the HTBI primer set for a first-round RT-PCR of the TCR CDR3. TCRdb reprocessed the multiplex PCR reads with MiXCR, giving one entry per CDR3 protein. The data hold about 350,000 distinct CDR3 sequences, with approximately 15% observed a single time.

The sequenced sample consisted of blood. The receptor was isolated from a woman aged 25 to 45 with Graves' hyperthyroidism. The chain uses TRBV7-2 and TRBJ2-7; the match to TRBD2 covers 7 bases. CDR3 protein: CASSLGGTKYEQYF. CDR3 coding DNA: TGTGCCAGCAGCTTAGGTGGGACTAAGTATGAGCAGTACTTC.